One TCR beta chain is described in this entry. In the authors' workflow: Amplifying reference gene primers gave estimates of nucleated cell counts. Sequencing used immunoSEQ multiplex PCR; TCRdb keeps in-frame clones, though not all of them. V and J calls and clone size are copied from that table; D and trimming were computed from the DNA. The sample lists 130,000 to 150,000 clones; roughly 90% were seen once. Per the germline V gene, CDR1 is PRHDT and CDR2 is FYEKMQ (reference sequence). This CDR3 spans 14 amino acids. V dropped 3 bases and J dropped 7 bases, with 15 bases sitting between them. This specimen belongs to a study of blood T cell repertoires in COVID-19.

The sample taken for sequencing was PBMCs or T cells enriched from blood (not recorded which). This TCR derives from a woman between 40 and 50 years old who had been exposed to COVID-19. This chain links TRBV13 with TRBJ1-1; D is unclear. In DNA form, the CDR3 reads TGTGCCAGCAGCTTCCCGGGAGGAGACCGTGAAGCTTTCTTT. Translation: CASSFPGGDREAFF.